Below are 3 T cell receptor beta chains sequenced from a single sample in a study of shared clonotypes between healthy human individuals. Clones were read by immunoSEQ multiplex PCR, and TCRdb kept only the in-frame ones, dropping some. The sample records about a million clones, roughly 80% being singletons. What was sequenced was memory CD4+ T cells from PBMCs. Subset defined: CD45RA-negative fraction. Every receptor here comes from a man younger than 30 in good health. Some clones in this sample may be carry-over from other donors' samples.

This clone appeared a single time. This chain connects TRBV6-1 to TRBJ2-4; D perhaps matches TRBD2 (6 bases). The germline CDR1 and CDR2 sequences are MNHNS and SASEGT. The length of the CDR3 is 16 residues. Trimming took 3 bases from V and 1 from J, leaving 13 bases between them. The CDR3 spells CASSDRLAWAKNIQYF. CDR3 sequence (DNA): TGTGCCAGCAGTGATCGGCTAGCGTGGGCCAAAAACATTCAGTACTTC.

The CDR3 loop is CAWATSGGIQYF. DNA of the CDR3: TGTGCCTGGGCGACTAGTGGGGGCATTCAGTACTTC. The chain is built from TRBV30 and TRBJ2-4, with D perhaps TRBD2 (6 bases). Looked up from germline, CDR1 is GTSNPN and CDR2 is SVGIG (reference sequence). V shed 5 bases and J shed 9 bases, with 14 bases lying between them. The CDR3 runs 12 residues.

Concerning this clone itself: A much larger clone sits a single nucleotide away, making a read error possible. This specimen includes other DNA sequences encoding the same CDR3. The chain's CDR3 is CASSLTGQPQHF. The CDR3, as DNA: TGTGCCAGCAGTTTGACGGGTCAGCCCCAGCATTTT. This rearrangement joins TRBV28 to TRBJ1-5; D is unclear. The CDR3 consists of 12 residues. Germline CDR1 is MDHEN and CDR2 is SYDVKM. Deletions cut 3 bases from V and 6 bases from J, with 6 bases between.